The 28 T cell receptor beta chains below all came from one sample that was sequenced in a study of Ad26.COV2.S vaccination and SARS-CoV-2 variants. Profiling relied on immunoSEQ multiplex PCR, and the TCRdb table lists in-frame clones only, not all of them. The table has fewer than 100,000 clones, under 90% seen once. Material: peripheral blood, obtained after recovery from COVID-19. Receptors were obtained from a human donor who had recovered from COVID-19.

As DNA, the CDR3 is TGTGCCAGCAGCAAGGGGCCACGAGGGACAGGGGGCATTACAAGTCAGCCCCAGCATTTT. It yields the protein CASSKGPRGTGGITSQPQHF. The V gene is TRBV21-1, the J gene TRBJ1-5; the table gives TRBD1 as D, unverified against the DNA. TRBV21-1 is termed a pseudogene. The CDR3 loop spans 20 amino acids.

The rearrangement uses TRBV28 and TRBJ1-2; D may be TRBD1 (6 bases). The CDR3 is 12 amino acids. The V end lost 6 bases, the J end lost 4 bases, and 9 bases lay between the germline ends. From germline, CDR1 is MDHEN and CDR2 SYDVKM. CDR3 in DNA: TGTGCCAGCAGGGGCAGGGGCTATGGCTACACCTTC. Its protein is CASRGRGYGYTF.

This clone was counted only a few times. This chain links TRBV24-1 with TRBJ2-5, with 10 nucleotides matching TRBD1. Unmatched junction bases numbered 7, after V lost 3 bases and J lost 4 bases. The CDR3 totals 16 residues. CDR1 and CDR2 from the germline V gene are KGHDR and SFDVKD. CDR3 sequence (DNA): TGTGCCACCAGTGATAGAACCCGGGACAGGGGAGAGACCCAGTACTTC. This sequence encodes CATSDRTRDRGETQYF.

This rearrangement joins TRBV5-1 to TRBJ2-7; possible D gene TRBD1, 5 bases. Germline lookup yields CDR1 SGHRS and CDR2 YFSETQ. The CDR3 covers 14 residues. V gave up 6 bases and J gave up 1 base, with 14 bases separating them. The CDR3 DNA follows: TGCGCCAGCACCCCGAGGACACCTTCCTACGAGCAGTACTTC. It translates to CASTPRTPSYEQYF.

This clone was counted once. J is TRBJ2-3 and V is TRBV5-4; 8 nucleotides match TRBD2. The V gene's germline CDR1 is SGHNT and CDR2 YYREEE (reference sequence). The CDR3 contains 16 residues. The J segment lost 3 bases and the V segment lost 2 bases, leaving 8 bases of the junction unmatched. The CDR3 DNA is TGTGCCAGCAGCTTTCGCCCTAGCGGGTTTACAGATACGCAGTATTTT. Translation: CASSFRPSGFTDTQYF.

V gene TRBV3-1 (or the pseudogene TRBV3-2) combines with J gene TRBJ1-3; the D is unclear. The CDR3 runs to 13 residues. V was pared by 2 bases and J by 0 bases, with 2 bases between. CDR1 and CDR2 from the germline V gene are LGHDT and YNNKEL (reference sequence). The CDR3 loop is CASSQISGNTIYF. For the CDR3, the DNA is TGTGCCAGCAGCCAAATCTCTGGAAACACCATATATTTT.

This chain joins TRBV28 and TRBJ2-3; 8 bases fit TRBD2. The V segment lost 3 bases and the J segment 0 bases; nucleotides outside the gene matches: 5. Germline V lookup: CDR1 MDHEN, CDR2 SYDVKM. The CDR3 consists of 16 residues. The CDR3 DNA follows: TGTGCCAGCAGTTTCTCGGAGCGGGAGAGCACAGATACGCAGTATTTT. Amino acids: CASSFSERESTDTQYF.

This clone was detected a few times. This chain connects TRBV7-2 to TRBJ1-4; D gene ambiguous. V was pared by 5 bases and J by 8 bases, with 18 bases between. Germline values: CDR1 SGHTA, CDR2 FQGNSA. The CDR3 is 15 amino acids. This CDR3 is CASSQRLYDWEKLFF. CDR3 coding DNA: TGTGCCAGCAGCCAGAGACTATACGACTGGGAAAAACTGTTTTTT.

This clone showed up just a few times. V and J are TRBV5-1 and TRBJ1-6; the D gene is possibly TRBD1 (5 bases). V gave up 2 bases and J gave up 9 bases, with 12 bases separating them. The germline V gene encodes CDR1 SGHRS and CDR2 YFSETQ. The CDR3 extends over 14 amino acids. CDR3 sequence: CASSLRDRSSPLHF. The CDR3 DNA sequence: TGCGCCAGCAGCTTAAGGGACCGTAGTTCACCCCTCCACTTT.

The chain carries TRBV19 and TRBJ1-6; D uncertain. The CDR3 length is 15 residues. Looked up from germline, CDR1 is LNHDA and CDR2 is SQIVND (reference sequence). V was cut by 6 bases and J by 0 bases, with 9 bases left in between. The CDR3 reads CASRGLSSYNSPLHF. DNA of the CDR3: TGTGCCAGTAGGGGTCTGAGCTCCTATAATTCACCCCTCCACTTT.

The chain is built from TRBV5-8 and TRBJ1-2; TRBD1 is a possible D gene (6 bases). Trimming pared 1 base from V and 4 bases from J, leaving 8 bases between. Germline assignment: CDR1 SGHTS and CDR2 YDEGEE. The CDR3 extends over 13 amino acids. In DNA, the CDR3 is TGTGCCAGCAGCTTGAGGGGGAGCTATGGCTACACCTTC. Translating gives CASSLRGSYGYTF. The whole variable domain, remainder taken from reference TRBV5-8 and TRBJ1-2, is EAGVTQSPTHLIKTRGQQATLRCSPISGHTSVYWYQQALGLGLQFLLWYDEGEERNRGNFPPRFSGRQFPNYSSELNVNALELEDSALYLCASSLRGSYGYTFGSGTRLTVV.

The chain couples TRBV7-2 to TRBJ2-5; either TRBD1 or TRBD2 may supply D (5 bases each). This CDR3 is 14 amino acids long. The V end was cut by 6 bases, the J end by 5 bases, with 16 bases between. Germline V gene data show CDR1 as SGHTA and CDR2 as FQGNSA. The CDR3 here is CASRGRPSTETQYF. Written as DNA, the CDR3 is TGTGCCAGCAGGGGACGGCCATCTACGGAGACCCAGTACTTC. Supplemented by reference TRBV7-2 and TRBJ2-5, the full variable domain reads GAGVSQSPSNKVTEKGKDVELRCDPISGHTALYWYRQSLGQGLEFLIYFQGNSAPDKSGLPSDRFSAERTGGSVSTLTIQRTQQEDSAVYLCASRGRPSTETQYFGPGTRLLVL.

The chain recombines TRBV27 with TRBJ1-1; D is possibly TRBD1 (5 bases). The CDR3 has 11 residues. V was shortened by 5 bases and J by 9 bases, with 10 bases between the two germline ends. Germline values: CDR1 MNHEY, CDR2 SMNVEV (reference sequence). The CDR3 nucleotides are TGTGCCAGCAGTCGGTCAGGGAAAGCTTTCTTT. Its protein is CASSRSGKAFF.

This clone came up once. This sequence joins TRBV4-1 and TRBJ2-1, with 8 bases matching TRBD2. V dropped 1 base and J dropped 8; count of bases not matched to a gene: 10. The CDR3 contains 16 residues. The germline CDR1 and CDR2 sequences are MGHRA and YSYEKL. This chain's CDR3 is CASSQAPGSGGDEQFF. The CDR3 region has the DNA TGCGCCAGCAGCCAAGCTCCGGGTTCCGGGGGGGATGAGCAGTTCTTC.

This clone was detected a few times. The chain uses TRBV6-2 or TRBV6-3 and TRBJ1-2; D is possibly TRBD1 (6 bases). V lost 6 bases and J lost 8, with 19 bases in between. Looked up from germline, CDR1 is MNHEY and CDR2 is SVGEGT. The CDR3 has 14 amino acids. CDR3 in amino acids: CASSPLSGGGGYTF. DNA for the CDR3: TGTGCCAGCAGCCCCCTCTCGGGGGGCGGCGGCTACACCTTC.

The chain employs TRBV25-1 and TRBJ2-7, with D perhaps being TRBD1 or TRBD2 (5 bases each). With 6 bases removed from V and 7 bases from J, the gap between germline ends came to 25 bases. From germline, CDR1 is MGHDK and CDR2 SYGVNS. This CDR3 comprises 16 residues. CDR3 in DNA: TGTGCCAGCAGCGACCGAACCGGGGCCCTCTCTAGGGAGCAGTACTTC. Amino acids: CASSDRTGALSREQYF.

This clone appeared a single time. V is TRBV7-9 and J is TRBJ2-7; D not resolved. The CDR3 contains 13 residues. V lost 0 bases, J lost 6 bases, and 9 bases lay in between. From germline, CDR1 is SEHNR and CDR2 FQNEAQ (reference sequence). The CDR3 spells CASSLAAIGEQYF. The CDR3 DNA is TGTGCCAGCAGCTTAGCTGCAATCGGCGAGCAGTACTTC.

The J gene is TRBJ2-1, the V gene TRBV2, with D possibly matching TRBD2 (6 bases). Germline CDR1 is SNHLY and CDR2 is FYNNEI. Trimming cost V 5 bases and J 5 bases, with 22 bases left between them. The length of the CDR3 is 17 residues. DNA of the CDR3: TGTGCCAGCAGTACCCGAAAGGGACTTGATTTTAACAATGAGCAGTTCTTC. Protein sequence: CASSTRKGLDFNNEQFF.

This sequence joins TRBV12-3 or TRBV12-4 and TRBJ1-1; TRBD1 might be the D (5 bases). The CDR3 extends over 12 amino acids. V gave up 8 bases and J gave up 3 bases, with 10 bases separating them. The CDR3 is CASGGRDTEAFF. Written as DNA, the CDR3 is TGTGCCAGCGGGGGAAGGGACACTGAAGCTTTCTTT.

The gene calls are TRBV7-9 and TRBJ2-5; TRBD1 agrees at 7 bases. Germline CDR1 and CDR2: SEHNR and FQNEAQ (reference sequence). V lost 3 bases to trimming and J lost 4 bases; unmatched junction nucleotides: 8. CDR3 length equals 15 residues. The CDR3 sequence: CASSFSDRVVETQYF. The CDR3 region has the DNA TGTGCCAGCAGCTTTTCTGACAGGGTCGTAGAGACCCAGTACTTC.

The chain joins TRBV7-9 to TRBJ1-4, with 8 bases matching TRBD1. Unmatched junction bases numbered 7, after V lost 3 bases and J lost 4 bases. CDR3 length equals 16 residues. Germline loops: CDR1 SEHNR, CDR2 FQNEAQ (reference sequence). The CDR3 reads CASSLFTGGINEKLFF. The CDR3 nucleotides are TGTGCCAGCAGCTTGTTTACAGGGGGAATTAATGAAAAACTGTTTTTT.

The chain carries TRBV7-9 and TRBJ2-7; unclear D gene. V lost 0 bases to trimming and J lost 2 bases, with 8 bases between them. The CDR3 length is 14 residues. Germline V gene sequence: CDR1 SEHNR, CDR2 FQNEAQ (reference sequence). The CDR3 sequence is CASSLAAGTYEQYF. As DNA, the CDR3 is TGTGCCAGCAGCTTAGCTGCAGGAACCTACGAGCAGTACTTC.

The rearrangement uses TRBV6-2 or TRBV6-3 and TRBJ2-3; the match to TRBD2 covers 12 bases. The CDR3 sequence is 15 residues long. Unmatched junction bases numbered 6, after V lost 5 bases and J lost 6 bases. The germline V gene encodes CDR1 MNHEY and CDR2 SVGEGT. In DNA, the CDR3 is TGTGCCAGCAGTATGACTAGCGGGAGTCGTGATACGCAGTATTTT. It encodes CASSMTSGSRDTQYF.

This chain links TRBV9 with TRBJ2-1; no definite D call. Looked up from germline, CDR1 is SGDLS and CDR2 is YYNGEE. The V and J ends lost 0 bases and 13 bases respectively, with 11 bases between them. This CDR3 has 12 amino acids. The CDR3 nucleotides are TGTGCCAGCAGCGTAGGGATGGCTGGACAGTTCTTC. It translates to CASSVGMAGQFF.

This chain connects TRBV27 to TRBJ2-2; D is undetermined. Germline assignment: CDR1 MNHEY and CDR2 SMNVEV (reference sequence). The length of the CDR3 is 14 residues. V was clipped by 3 bases and J by 1 base, with 6 bases between them. CDR3 amino acids: CASSLRWNTGELFF. In nucleotides, the CDR3 is TGTGCCAGCAGTTTGAGGTGGAACACCGGGGAGCTGTTTTTT.

This clone was counted ten times or more. V and J are TRBV4-1 and TRBJ2-2; no firm D call. CDR3 length equals 17 residues. V was trimmed by 4 bases and J by 0 bases, leaving 15 bases between them. CDR1 is MGHRA and CDR2 is YSYEKL in the germline V gene. The CDR3 DNA reads as TGCGCCAGCAGCCCCGTTGTTAGAGGCTCGAACACCGGGGAGCTGTTTTTT. Its translation: CASSPVVRGSNTGELFF.

This clone was picked up one time. The chain links TRBV9 to TRBJ1-6; no clear D gene. The V gene lost 0 bases and the J gene lost 6 bases, with 13 bases spanning the gap. CDR1 is SGDLS, CDR2 YYNGEE, per germline. The CDR3 loop spans 16 amino acids. The DNA of the CDR3 is TGTGCCAGCAGCGTAGGGCAGTTTGCCCCTAATTCACCCCTCCACTTT. It specifies CASSVGQFAPNSPLHF. The full variable domain, rest sourced from reference TRBV9 and TRBJ1-6, is DSGVTQTPKHLITATGQRVTLRCSPRSGDLSVYWYQQSLDQGLQFLIQYYNGEERAKGNILERFSAQQFPDLHSELNLSSLELGDSALYFCASSVGQFAPNSPLHFGNGTRLTVT.

V and J are TRBV25-1 and TRBJ2-3; D may be TRBD2 (5 bases). Per the germline V gene, CDR1 is MGHDK and CDR2 is SYGVNS. Trimming took 0 bases from V and 3 from J, leaving 16 bases between them. This CDR3 is 17 amino acids long. CDR3 region: CASSEYRTSPGTDTQYF. The CDR3 DNA reads TGTGCCAGCAGTGAATATCGAACCTCCCCGGGGACAGATACGCAGTATTTT.